This T cell receptor (beta chain) was found in a study of T cell responses to AZD1222 COVID-19 vaccine. Study outcomes and limitations: Of the AZD1222 recipients, only five or six were seropositive at baseline. Clonal diversity was possibly underestimated, and white British individuals and females predominated among donors. The study reported that nearly half of spike-specific TCRs target unmutated variant regions.

The ends lost 3 bases at V and 5 bases at J; junction bases unmatched: 6. The CDR3 totals 14 residues. CDR1 is WNHNN and CDR2 is SYGVQD in the germline V gene (reference sequence). Assay used: immunoSEQ multiplex PCR; TCRdb lists only in-frame clones, some missing. The table shows 110,000 to 150,000 clones, with 70% to 90% occurring only once. With regard to this clone: The antigen remains undetermined.

Recipients boosted at about 4 weeks or about 12 weeks are pooled. Sample: peripheral blood, taken 28 days after the second AZD1222 dose. This receptor was obtained from an adult who received the AZD1222 COVID-19 vaccine. The chain uses TRBV10-1 and TRBJ2-5, with 7 bases that match TRBD1. The CDR3 coding sequence is TGCGCCAGCAGTGAAGGGGGCCTGGAGGAGACCCAGTACTTC. As protein: CASSEGGLEETQYF.